This TCR beta chain was observed in a study of T cells in women clearing cervical HPV infection. Study-level information: Case blood drawn at lesion detection; control blood after infection cleared. Regarding the study as a whole: It is unknown whether associations predate infection; no effector/memory or HPV-specific sorting.

About this clone: Antigen unknown. The missing CDR3 end, 3 residues past where the read stops, is filled in from the germline J gene.

Some clones are missing from TCRdb's copy, which holds only in-frame ones; the method was immunoSEQ multiplex PCR. The repertoire shows roughly 48,000 clones; the top ten hold 1.5% to 2%. All participants had a single incident cervical HPV16 infection, and prevalent HPV16 infections were excluded. Germline assignment: CDR1 SNHLY and CDR2 FYNNEI. CDR3 length equals 10 residues. The receptor comes from a woman aged 18 to 75 with a cervical HPV16 infection that either progressed to CIN3+ or cleared (not recorded which). The sequenced material came from blood buffy coat. The J gene is TRBJ1-1, the V gene TRBV2; D is undetermined. The CDR3 DNA, read in part, is TGTGCCAGCAGTAATCGGGAA. Translated: CASSNRE. The CDR3 in full is CASSNREAFF.